This TCR beta chain was observed in a study of T-cell memory formation after mild COVID-19. Overall study: Across donors, TCR clusters were largely donor specific.

Regarding this clonotype: Its specificity is unknown. An end of the junction differs from the germline gene, which may be a read error.

Study-wide findings and caveats: Shrinking CD4+ clones were chiefly CM and EM; CD8+ ones were chiefly EMRA.

Constant-segment primers served in 5'RACE that generated TCR alpha and TCR beta cDNA libraries bearing sample barcodes and UMIs. TCRdb independently ran MiXCR on the 5' RACE reads; one entry per CDR3 protein. Among approximately 100,000 distinct CDR3 sequences listed, about an eighth were seen once. The CDR3 has 17 residues. Germline assignment: CDR1 LGHDT and CDR2 YNNKEL (reference sequence). Sample: PBMCs or a T cell subset sorted from them (not recorded which). The clonotype comes from an adult woman who had mild COVID-19 (a few samples of this study predate the infection). Cell type and time point are not known. This rearrangement joins TRBV3-1 to TRBJ1-1, with D unclear. The CDR3 DNA follows: TGTGACAGCAGCCCCCGACTGCTCCTGCAGGTGAACACTGAAGCTTTCTTT. Protein sequence: CDSSPRLLLQVNTEAFF.